The 30 T cell receptor beta chains presented below share a single source sample, sequenced in a study of blood T cells in healthy people across ages. Together with a sample-barcoded 5' primer, a J-beta primer mix was included in a second PCR lasting about 6 to 11 cycles. TCRdb re-analysed the 5' RACE reads in MiXCR, keeping a single row per CDR3 protein. The repertoire holds about 1.5 million distinct CDR3 sequences, with 42% as singletons. The source material was blood. The origin of the receptors is a woman between 18 and 29 years old in good health.

The V and J genes are TRBV5-1 and TRBJ2-1; the match to TRBD2 covers 8 bases. The better agreement between TRBJ2-7 and the DNA end casts doubt on the J call. The CDR3 loop spans 16 amino acids. Looked up from germline, CDR1 is SGHRS and CDR2 is YFSETQ. CDR3 in amino acids: CASSPGGGHSYNEQYF. The CDR3 coding sequence is TGCGCCAGCAGCCCGGGAGGGGGTCACTCCTACAATGAGCAGTACTTC.

V is TRBV27 and J is TRBJ1-5; TRBD1 is a possible D gene (5 bases). V dropped 3 bases and J dropped 5 bases, with 17 bases sitting between them. The length of the CDR3 is 16 residues. CDR1 MNHEY and CDR2 SMNVEV come from the germline V gene (reference sequence). The CDR3 bases are TGTGCCAGCAGTTTTAAAGCGTCAGGGCATTATCAGCCCCAGCATTTT. It codes for CASSFKASGHYQPQHF.

This clonotype has a handful of counts. V gene TRBV7-2 combines with J gene TRBJ2-1; TRBD2 matches 8 bases. The CDR3 covers 15 residues. Germline lookup yields CDR1 SGHTA and CDR2 FQGNSA. Trimming removed 5 bases from V and 6 bases from J; junction bases left unmatched: 9. CDR3 loop: CASSAVIAGLNEQFF. The DNA of the CDR3 is TGTGCCAGCAGCGCGGTAATAGCGGGGCTCAATGAGCAGTTCTTC.

The chain joins TRBV2 to TRBJ2-5, with 13 bases identical to TRBD2. The CDR3 has 19 amino acids. CDR1 and CDR2 from the germline V gene are SNHLY and FYNNEI. The V segment lost 1 base and the J segment 11 bases; nucleotides outside the gene matches: 19. The CDR3 protein is CASSEGLAGGRPQDNEQYF. As DNA, the CDR3 is TGTGCCAGCAGTGAAGGACTAGCGGGAGGTCGACCCCAGGACAATGAGCAGTACTTC.

The sample holds a few counts of this clonotype. The V and J genes are TRBV27 and TRBJ2-5, with 8 bases identical to TRBD2. After removal of 5 bases from V and 1 base from J, the junction contained 12 bases not matched to a gene. The CDR3 consists of 17 residues. Germline lookup yields CDR1 MNHEY and CDR2 SMNVEV (reference sequence). The CDR3 region has the DNA TGTGCCAGCAGTCCCGTGGGGAGCGGGAGTCTCCAAGAGACCCAGTACTTC. It is translated as CASSPVGSGSLQETQYF.

This clonotype turned up a few times. CDR3 bases: TGTGCCAGCAGCCAAGATTATTTTGGGTCAGGGGAAGCTTTCTTT. It yields the protein CASSQDYFGSGEAFF. The chain joins TRBV3-1 to TRBJ1-1; weak D call: TRBD1 (5 bases). The CDR3 is 15 residues long. Germline V lookup: CDR1 LGHDT, CDR2 YNNKEL (reference sequence). Deletions cut 0 bases from V and 8 bases from J, with 16 bases between.

This clonotype was observed a few times. This sequence joins TRBV10-3 and TRBJ2-3; D is unclear. Germline V lookup: CDR1 ENHRY, CDR2 SYGVKD. The CDR3 is 15 amino acids. Trimming removed 0 bases at V and 2 bases at J, with 9 bases between. CDR3 coding DNA: TGTGCCATCAGTGAGTCTTCGGACGCCACAGATACGCAGTATTTT. This sequence encodes CAISESSDATDTQYF.

This chain links TRBV7-9 with TRBJ2-2, with TRBD2 as a possible D gene (6 bases). V gave up 5 bases and J gave up 4 bases, with 26 bases separating them. In germline, CDR1 is SEHNR, CDR2 FQNEAQ (reference sequence). The CDR3 has 19 residues. This chain's CDR3 is CASSPREAVEGLGTGELFF. The CDR3, as DNA: TGTGCCAGCAGCCCCAGAGAAGCGGTGGAGGGTTTAGGCACCGGGGAGCTGTTTTTT.

This clonotype appeared a few times. The chain carries TRBV5-5 and TRBJ2-1, with a tentative D call TRBD2 (6 bases). V dropped 4 bases and J dropped 4 bases, with 21 bases sitting between them. Germline V gene data show CDR1 as SGHKS and CDR2 as YYEKEE (reference sequence). The CDR3 consists of 17 residues. CDR3 nucleotide sequence: TGTGCCAGCAGCCCTACGGGACTTCTGGTTAAATACAATGAGCAGTTCTTC. Translating it yields CASSPTGLLVKYNEQFF.

This clonotype came up a few times. The chain employs TRBV6-5 and TRBJ2-3, with D maybe TRBD2 (6 bases). There are 11 residues in the CDR3. CDR1 and CDR2 (germline): MNHEY, SVGAGI. V lost 10 bases and J 6 bases, leaving 11 bases between the germline ends. The CDR3, as DNA: TGTGCCACCACTCGGGGGGATACGCAGTATTTT. Residues: CATTRGDTQYF.

The rearrangement joins TRBV5-6 to TRBJ1-2, with D maybe TRBD1 (5 bases). Germline V gene data show CDR1 as SGHDT and CDR2 as YYEEEE. V was cut by 4 bases and J by 8 bases, with 12 bases left in between. This CDR3 region has 12 residues. CDR3 in amino acids: CASSANPGGYTF. The CDR3 nucleotides are TGTGCCAGCAGCGCGAACCCAGGGGGCTACACCTTC.

The chain links TRBV19 to TRBJ2-1; 15 positions match TRBD2. The V segment lost 5 bases and the J segment 4 bases; nucleotides outside the gene matches: 6. The CDR3 totals 17 residues. Germline V gene sequence: CDR1 LNHDA, CDR2 SQIVND (reference sequence). The CDR3 DNA reads as TGTGCCAGTAGTCCCCGGACTAGCGGGAGGGCTTACAATGAGCAGTTCTTC. This translates into CASSPRTSGRAYNEQFF.

In this sample, this clonotype turned up a few times. The CDR3 nucleotides are TGTGCCAGCAACAGGGGCGATCAGCCCCAGCATTTT. It codes for CASNRGDQPQHF. The chain is built from TRBV6-2 or TRBV6-3 and TRBJ1-5; 7 bases line up with TRBD1. The germline V gene has CDR1 MNHEY and CDR2 SVGEGT. CDR3 size: 12 residues. The ends lost 7 bases at V and 5 bases at J; junction bases unmatched: 2.

The chain recombines TRBV12-3 or TRBV12-4 with TRBJ2-3; 10 nucleotides agree with TRBD1. V gave up 3 bases and J gave up 4 bases; unmatched junction bases: 7. The CDR3 spans 16 residues. In DNA form, the CDR3 reads TGTGCCAGCAGTTTTAGGGACAGGGGAGGGGCAGATACGCAGTATTTT. The encoded protein is CASSFRDRGGADTQYF.

The chain links TRBV9 to TRBJ2-3, with 8 positions matching TRBD2. The CDR3 length is 15 residues. V trimming: 0 bases; J trimming: 3 bases; junction bases outside the gene matches: 3. CDR1 is SGDLS and CDR2 is YYNGEE in the germline V gene. The DNA of the CDR3 is TGTGCCAGCAGCGTAGAACTAGCGGAAACAGATACGCAGTATTTT. It yields the protein CASSVELAETDTQYF. The variable domain in full, with the rest retrieved from reference TRBV9 and TRBJ2-3, is DSGVTQTPKHLITATGQRVTLRCSPRSGDLSVYWYQQSLDQGLQFLIQYYNGEERAKGNILERFSAQQFPDLHSELNLSSLELGDSALYFCASSVELAETDTQYFGPGTRLTVL.

The V gene is TRBV7-2, the J gene TRBJ1-1, with 8 nucleotides matching TRBD1. With 5 bases clipped from V and 10 bases from J, the junction kept 9 bases outside the gene matches. The CDR3 extends over 13 amino acids. Per germline, CDR1 SGHTA and CDR2 FQGNSA. The CDR3 bases are TGTGCCAGCAGCCCGGGGACAGGAGATAGAGCTTTCTTT. This translates into CASSPGTGDRAFF.

The chain uses TRBV2 and TRBJ2-1, with D possibly being TRBD2 (6 bases). V was shortened by 3 bases and J by 4 bases, with 10 bases between the two germline ends. CDR3 length equals 14 residues. Germline CDR1 is SNHLY and CDR2 is FYNNEI. CDR3 bases: TGTGCCAGCAGTGACGGGACTTTTTACAATGAGCAGTTCTTC. This encodes CASSDGTFYNEQFF.

The chain carries TRBV18 and TRBJ2-1; no definite D call. This CDR3 has 13 residues. V lost 5 bases and J lost 5, with 10 bases in between. Germline assignment: CDR1 KGHSH and CDR2 LQKENI. CDR3 protein: CASSSSLDNEQFF. The CDR3 DNA is TGTGCCAGCTCAAGTTCACTGGACAATGAGCAGTTCTTC.

The chain couples TRBV27 to TRBJ2-1; 7 bases fit TRBD1. The J segment lost 9 bases and the V segment lost 1 base, leaving 0 bases of the junction unmatched. CDR1 is MNHEY and CDR2 is SMNVEV in the germline V gene (reference sequence). The CDR3 length is 12 residues. This chain's CDR3 is CASSLYRGEQFF. The CDR3, as DNA: TGTGCCAGCAGTTTATACAGGGGTGAGCAGTTCTTC.

About this clonotype: One junction end does not reproduce the germline sequence, and a read error may be involved. The chain combines TRBV6-5 with TRBJ2-1; 9 bases align to TRBD1. The CDR3 extends over 15 amino acids. The germline CDR1 and CDR2 sequences are MNHEY and SVGAGI. The CDR3 DNA sequence: TGTTCCAGCAGTTTCGCCGGGACAGGGTTCAATGAGCAGTTCTTC. Protein product: CSSSFAGTGFNEQFF.

In its sample, this clonotype was seen a few times. This chain uses TRBV11-2 with TRBJ2-7, with D possibly being TRBD1 or TRBD2 (7 bases each). CDR3 length: 15 amino acids. CDR1 and CDR2 (germline): SGHAT, FQNNGV. V was shortened by 4 bases and J by 1 base, with 14 bases between the two germline ends. This CDR3 reads CASSYPGGVSYEQYF. The CDR3 coding sequence is TGTGCCAGCAGCTACCCAGGGGGGGTTTCCTACGAGCAGTACTTC.

The CDR3 region has the DNA TGTGCCAGCAGCCGCGGACTAGCGGGAGGTCCTGGGGCCAACGTCCTGACTTTC. Its translation: CASSRGLAGGPGANVLTF. J is TRBJ2-6 and V is TRBV11-1, with 14 bases aligning to TRBD2. This CDR3 is built from 18 residues. After removal of 5 bases from V and 2 bases from J, the junction contained 5 bases not matched to a gene. Germline CDR1 reads SGHAT; CDR2 reads FQDESV (reference sequence). The full variable domain, rest sourced from reference TRBV11-1 and TRBJ2-6, is EAEVAQSPRYKITEKSQAVAFWCDPISGHATLYWYRQILGQGPELLVQFQDESVVDDSQLPKDRFSAERLKGVDSTLKIQPAELGDSAMYLCASSRGLAGGPGANVLTFGAGSRLTVL.

The chain employs TRBV10-2 and TRBJ2-5; 11 bases align to TRBD2. The CDR3 extends over 17 amino acids. Germline CDR1 is WSHSY and CDR2 is SAAADI. The V segment lost 0 bases and the J segment 5 bases; nucleotides outside the gene matches: 8. CDR3 sequence reads: CASSESSGGARSETQYF. CDR3 bases: TGCGCCAGCAGTGAGTCTAGCGGGGGGGCCCGATCGGAGACCCAGTACTTC.

This chain's CDR3 is CASSKGLFSYEQYF. The CDR3 coding sequence is TGTGCCAGCAGCAAGGGACTTTTCTCCTACGAGCAGTACTTC. The chain carries TRBV5-5 and TRBJ2-7; possible D gene TRBD2, 6 bases. Germline CDR1 reads SGHKS; CDR2 reads YYEKEE (reference sequence). This CDR3 contains 14 residues. The V gene lost 4 bases and the J gene lost 0 bases, with 11 bases spanning the gap.

In its sample, this clonotype was seen a few times. This chain connects TRBV29-1 to TRBJ1-6; D is ambiguous. The CDR3 totals 13 residues. Germline values: CDR1 SQVTM, CDR2 ANQGSEA. Trimming took 5 bases from V and 7 from J, leaving 12 bases between them. Here the CDR3 reads CSVQDLGNSPLHF. CDR3 coding DNA: TGCAGCGTTCAGGACCTCGGAAATTCACCCCTCCACTTT.

The chain employs TRBV10-3 and TRBJ2-1; D unresolved. V lost 6 bases and J 7 bases, leaving 10 bases between the germline ends. CDR3 length: 12 amino acids. Germline CDR1 is ENHRY and CDR2 is SYGVKD. CDR3 in DNA: TGTGCCATCAGCCTATTGGGAAATGAGCAGTTCTTC. Its protein product is CAISLLGNEQFF.

This clonotype was observed a few times. This chain links TRBV10-3 with TRBJ2-7, with D possibly being TRBD2 (5 bases). CDR3 length: 13 residues. Between the trimmed V and J ends, which lost 2 bases and 1 base, there was a span of 6 bases. The germline V gene encodes CDR1 ENHRY and CDR2 SYGVKD. This CDR3 reads CAISEKRSYEQYF. DNA for the CDR3: TGTGCCATCAGTGAGAAGCGGTCCTACGAGCAGTACTTC.

This clonotype was counted only a few times. V and J are TRBV28 and TRBJ1-1; D possibly corresponds to TRBD1 (5 bases). This CDR3 contains 16 residues. V was pared by 5 bases and J by 2 bases, with 18 bases between. Germline CDR1 and CDR2: MDHEN and SYDVKM. In DNA, the CDR3 is TGTGCCAGCAGTCAACGTCTTACAGGTAGAAACACTGAAGCTTTCTTT. Its protein product is CASSQRLTGRNTEAFF.

This clonotype occurred a few times. The chain joins TRBV9 to TRBJ2-3; tentatively, D is TRBD2 (5 bases). Trimming pared 3 bases from V and 6 bases from J, leaving 14 bases between. This CDR3 comprises 14 residues. CDR1 SGDLS and CDR2 YYNGEE come from the germline V gene. DNA for the CDR3: TGTGCCAGCAGCGGCGGGTGGAGAACCGATACGCAGTATTTT. Translated: CASSGGWRTDTQYF.

This clonotype was counted a few times. This chain joins TRBV12-3 or TRBV12-4 and TRBJ2-6; D is unresolved. V shed 5 bases and J shed 4 bases, with 15 bases lying between them. CDR3 size: 16 residues. The chain's CDR3 is CASSLSWALGANVLTF. DNA of the CDR3: TGTGCCAGCAGTCTCAGTTGGGCGCTGGGGGCCAACGTCCTGACTTTC.